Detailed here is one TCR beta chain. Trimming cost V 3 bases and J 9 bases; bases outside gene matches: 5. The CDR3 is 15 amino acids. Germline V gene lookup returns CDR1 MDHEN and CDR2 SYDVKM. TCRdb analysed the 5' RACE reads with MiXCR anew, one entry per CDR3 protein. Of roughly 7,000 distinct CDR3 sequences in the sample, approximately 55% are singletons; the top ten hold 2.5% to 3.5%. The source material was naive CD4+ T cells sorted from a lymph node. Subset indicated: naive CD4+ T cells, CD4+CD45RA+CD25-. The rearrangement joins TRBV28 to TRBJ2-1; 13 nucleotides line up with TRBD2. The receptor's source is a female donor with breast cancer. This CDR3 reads CASSFVGTSGVEQFF. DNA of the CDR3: TGTGCCAGCAGTTTCGTAGGGACTAGCGGGGTTGAGCAGTTCTTC.